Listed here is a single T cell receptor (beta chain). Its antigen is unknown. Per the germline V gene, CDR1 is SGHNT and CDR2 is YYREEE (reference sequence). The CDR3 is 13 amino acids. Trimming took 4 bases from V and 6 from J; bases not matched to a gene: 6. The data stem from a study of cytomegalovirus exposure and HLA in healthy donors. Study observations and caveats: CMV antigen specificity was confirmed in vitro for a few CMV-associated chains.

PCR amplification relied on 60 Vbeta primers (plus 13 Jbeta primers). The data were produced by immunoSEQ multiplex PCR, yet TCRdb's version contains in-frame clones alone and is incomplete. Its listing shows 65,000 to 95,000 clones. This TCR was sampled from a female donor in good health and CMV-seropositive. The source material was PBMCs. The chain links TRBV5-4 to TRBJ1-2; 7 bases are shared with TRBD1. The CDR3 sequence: CASSPPTGNGYTF. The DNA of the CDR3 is TGTGCCAGCAGCCCCCCGACAGGGAATGGCTACACCTTC.